The T cell receptor (beta chain) described here comes from a study of regulatory T cells in long-lasting Graves disease. This clonotype was observed a few times. Building of the TCR beta libraries involved iRepertoire HTBI primers and Arm-PCR of CDR3 regions. TCRdb ran MiXCR on the multiplex PCR reads and lists one entry per CDR3 protein. The profile covers fewer than 350,000 distinct CDR3 sequences, with 18% appearing a single time and about 38% taken by the ten largest. Per germline, CDR1 SGHRS and CDR2 YFSETQ. The V segment lost 3 bases and the J segment 4 bases; nucleotides outside the gene matches: 8. The CDR3 runs to 16 residues. The time point denotes: newly diagnosed GD, antithyroid drugs for less than 3 months. The TCR library was made from RNA that had been extracted from PBMCs in TRIzol.

The TCR originated in a female donor with Graves disease. The specimen was peripheral blood mononuclear cells (PBMCs), collected at new diagnosis, from a patient treated with antithyroid drugs. The rearrangement joins TRBV5-1 to TRBJ2-1, with 9 positions matching TRBD2. As DNA, the CDR3 is TGCGCCAGCAGCTCACTCCTAGCGGGAAGGTACAATGAGCAGTTCTTC. This encodes CASSSLLAGRYNEQFF.